The source of this T cell receptor beta chain is a study of blood T cells in healthy people across ages. Healthy Russian Caucasian donors spanned ages about 6 to 100 years. Primed by a sample-barcoded 5' primer and a J-beta primer mix, a second PCR proceeded for 7 to 11 cycles. TCRdb ran MiXCR on the 5' RACE reads and lists one entry per CDR3 protein. Among about 650,000 distinct CDR3 sequences listed, 45% to 60% were seen once. This CDR3 is 16 amino acids long. The V end lost 5 bases, the J end lost 4 bases, and 18 bases lay between the germline ends. Germline values: CDR1 KGHDR, CDR2 SFDVKD. The chain has TRBV24-1 and TRBJ2-3; D is possibly TRBD1 (7 bases). Sequences were obtained from blood. The sequence came from a woman at least 80 years old in good health. Here the CDR3 DNA reads TGTGCCACCAGTGCCAAGAAGGCCAGGGGGGCAGATACGCAGTATTTT. Its translation: CATSAKKARGADTQYF.